This TCR beta chain was profiled in a study of T cell responses to AZD1222 COVID-19 vaccine. Whole-study findings and limits: Elevations in Spike-specific TCR breadth and depth followed administration of two AZD1222 doses.

As for this clone: As yet, its antigen is unknown.

Assay used: immunoSEQ multiplex PCR; TCRdb lists only in-frame clones, some missing. The repertoire holds about 130,000 clones, with around 90% as singletons. V lost 0 bases, J lost 3 bases, and 7 bases stayed unmatched. This CDR3 has 16 amino acids. The germline V gene encodes CDR1 MNHNS and CDR2 SASEGT. The receptor was derived from an adult in good health. The rearrangement uses TRBV6-1 and TRBJ2-7; TRBD1 matches 8 bases. Specimen: peripheral blood, collected on day 0 of AZD1222 vaccination. CDR3 in DNA: TGTGCCAGCAGTGAAGCGGAGGGGACAGGAAACTACGAGCAGTACTTC. Residues: CASSEAEGTGNYEQYF.